What follows is one TCR beta chain and its context. The assay was immunoSEQ multiplex PCR, and TCRdb's table has in-frame clones only and misses some. The sample contains tens of thousands of clones, approximately 94% of which appear only once. This sample is drawn from a study of control samples from healthy donors and cancer patients. The V and J ends lost 4 bases and 9 bases, in that order; junction bases with no gene match: 6. Germline loops: CDR1 SQVTM, CDR2 ANQGSEA. The CDR3 contains 12 residues. Sequences were obtained from blood. V usage is TRBV29-1 and J usage is TRBJ2-1, with 7 bases fitting TRBD2. The receptor's source is a man aged 55 to 70 in good health. As DNA, the CDR3 is TGCAGCGTTGTTTACGGGGAGGGTGAGCAGTTCTTC. Translated, it gives CSVVYGEGEQFF.